What follows is one T cell receptor beta chain and its context. Antigen unknown. This sample is drawn from a study of vaccination and CD4 T cells after COVID-19. Sample treatment: approximately nine-day PBMC culture with coronavirus spike peptide pools or control peptides (ViraFEST assay). Germline assignment: CDR1 SGHTA and CDR2 FQGNSA. V dropped 6 bases and J dropped 4; count of bases not matched to a gene: 4. The CDR3 contains 14 residues. Sequenced with the Oncomine TCR Beta short-read assay was DNA taken from cultured CD4+ T cells. TCRdb fed the PCR reads into MiXCR, producing one record per CDR3 protein. The sample consists of about 13,000 distinct CDR3 sequences, 75% to 80% of them appearing once.

The TCR was taken from a human donor who had recovered from COVID-19. V usage is TRBV7-2 and J usage is TRBJ2-1; 9 bases map to TRBD1. Input material: CD4+ T cells from blood, cultured in vitro. CDR3 sequence (DNA): TGTGCCAGCAGAGACAGGGGGGAATACAATGAGCAGTTCTTC. Translated, it gives CASRDRGEYNEQFF.